This TCR beta chain originates from a study of beta chain features in type 1 diabetes. Study-level findings and limits: In cDNA sequencing, cells with high TCR expression could be over-represented. TCRB CDR3s were moderately but significantly shorter in Type 1 diabetes patients in all four CD4+ subsets.

V dropped 4 bases and J dropped 4; count of bases not matched to a gene: 6. The CDR3 has 14 residues. CDR1 is SGDLS and CDR2 is YYNGEE in the germline V gene. Since all of the isolated RNA was reverse transcribed, expressed TCRB transcripts were what got sequenced. Assay: immunoSEQ multiplex PCR; the TCRdb copy retains only in-frame clones and omits some. The sample carries a few hundred thousand clones, around 20% recorded once. The table lists this clone with a count of one. Its antigen is currently unknown. V usage is TRBV9 and J usage is TRBJ1-2; 8 positions match TRBD1. The specimen was naive CD4+ T cells from blood. The clonotype originates from a young woman in good health. Here the CDR3 reads CASSPRQGSYGYTF. The CDR3 DNA is TGTGCCAGCAGCCCCAGACAGGGGAGCTATGGCTACACCTTC.